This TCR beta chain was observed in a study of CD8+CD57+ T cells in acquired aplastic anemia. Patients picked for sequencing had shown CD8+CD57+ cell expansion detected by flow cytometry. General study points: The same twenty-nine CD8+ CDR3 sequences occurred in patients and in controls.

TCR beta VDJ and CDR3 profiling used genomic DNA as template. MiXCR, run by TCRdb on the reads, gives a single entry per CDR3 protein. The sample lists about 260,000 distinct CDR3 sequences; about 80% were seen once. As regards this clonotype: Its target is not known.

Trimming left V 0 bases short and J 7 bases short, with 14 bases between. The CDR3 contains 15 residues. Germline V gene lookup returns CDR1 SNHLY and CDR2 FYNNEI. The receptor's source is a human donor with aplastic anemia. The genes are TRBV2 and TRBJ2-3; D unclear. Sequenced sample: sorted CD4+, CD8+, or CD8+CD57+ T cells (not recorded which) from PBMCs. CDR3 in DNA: TGTGCCAGCAGTGAAGCTAGGCCCCGGTCCCATACGCAGTATTTT. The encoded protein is CASSEARPRSHTQYF.